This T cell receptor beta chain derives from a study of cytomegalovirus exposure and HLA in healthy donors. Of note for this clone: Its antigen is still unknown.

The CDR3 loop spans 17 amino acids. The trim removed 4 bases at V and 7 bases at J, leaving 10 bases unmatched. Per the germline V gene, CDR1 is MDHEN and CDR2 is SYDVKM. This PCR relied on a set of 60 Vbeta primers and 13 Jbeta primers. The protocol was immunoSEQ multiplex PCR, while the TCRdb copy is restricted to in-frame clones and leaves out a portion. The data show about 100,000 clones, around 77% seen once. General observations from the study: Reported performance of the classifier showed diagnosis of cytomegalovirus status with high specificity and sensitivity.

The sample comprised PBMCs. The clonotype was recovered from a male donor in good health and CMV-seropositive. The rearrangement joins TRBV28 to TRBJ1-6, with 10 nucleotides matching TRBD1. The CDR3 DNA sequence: TGTGCCAGCAGTTCCCAAGGACAGGGGGGTTTGAATTCACCCCTCCACTTT. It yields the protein CASSSQGQGGLNSPLHF. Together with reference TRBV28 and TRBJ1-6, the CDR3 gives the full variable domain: DVKVTQSSRYLVKRTGEKVFLECVQDMDHENMFWYRQDPGLGLRLIYFSYDVKMKEKGDIPEGYSVSREKKERFSLILESASTNQTSMYLCASSSQGQGGLNSPLHFGNGTRLTVT.